This is a list of T cell receptor beta chains from one sample in a study of T cells in Graves' hyperthyroidism and ophthalmopathy. TCRdb redid the calling of the multiplex PCR reads with MiXCR, one entry per CDR3 protein. The data show 750,000 to 900,000 distinct CDR3 sequences, roughly 37% seen once. What was sequenced was blood. The origin of the receptors is a man aged 18 to 30 with Graves' hyperthyroidism. CDR3s include the opening cysteine and the closing phenylalanine or tryptophan. The D gene is left open where the match is weak. A clone size is listed for some rows: how often the clone was seen (once, few, many), or a class if it is expanded.

abundance: many; d_gene: -; j_gene: TRBJ1-2; v_gene: TRBV7-9; CDR3nt: TGTGCCAGCAGCCTCGCGGGTGACGAAGCTAACTATGGCTACACCTTC; CDR3aa: CASSLAGDEANYGYTF
abundance: many; d_gene: -; j_gene: TRBJ1-2; v_gene: TRBV24-1; CDR3nt: TGTGCCACCAGTGATGAGGGGGATGGCTACACCTTC; CDR3aa: CATSDEGDGYTF
abundance: -; d_gene: -; j_gene: TRBJ1-5; v_gene: TRBV19; CDR3nt: TGTGCCAGTGGAGACCCGCTTCTCCTCAATCAGCCCCAGCATTTT; CDR3aa: CASGDPLLLNQPQHF
abundance: many; d_gene: TRBD1; j_gene: TRBJ2-6; v_gene: TRBV2; CDR3nt: TGTGCCAGCAGCGAGTCCCGGGACAGGGCCGGGGCCAACGTCCTGACTTTC; CDR3aa: CASSESRDRAGANVLTF
abundance: -; d_gene: TRBD2; j_gene: TRBJ2-1; v_gene: TRBV7-2; CDR3nt: TGTGCCAGCAGCTTCAAAGTACTAGCGGGGGGGCCTGCTGAGCAGTTCTTC; CDR3aa: CASSFKVLAGGPAEQFF
abundance: once; d_gene: -; j_gene: TRBJ2-2; v_gene: TRBV10-3; CDR3nt: TGTGCCACGGGTGGAGGAACCACCGGGGAGCTGTTTTTT; CDR3aa: CATGGGTTGELFF
abundance: -; d_gene: -; j_gene: TRBJ1-2; v_gene: TRBV9; CDR3nt: TGTGCCAGCAGCCTAACTCGCGGGCTCTATGGCTACACCTTC; CDR3aa: CASSLTRGLYGYTF
abundance: many; d_gene: -; j_gene: TRBJ1-4; v_gene: TRBV14; CDR3nt: TGTGCCAGCAGCCGCGATGAAAAACTGTTTTTT; CDR3aa: CASSRDEKLFF
abundance: many; d_gene: -; j_gene: TRBJ1-1; v_gene: TRBV4-1; CDR3nt: TGCGCCAGCAGCCAAGATCCCCTGGCTGAAGCTTTCTTT; CDR3aa: CASSQDPLAEAFF
abundance: many; d_gene: -; j_gene: TRBJ1-5; v_gene: TRBV19; CDR3nt: TGTGCCAGTAGTATGGTCCCCCCTCAGCCCCAGCATTTT; CDR3aa: CASSMVPPQPQHF
abundance: few; d_gene: -; j_gene: TRBJ1-4; v_gene: TRBV20-1; CDR3nt: TGCAGTGCTAGGGACACCGGAGGGACTAATGAAAAACTGTTTTTT; CDR3aa: CSARDTGGTNEKLFF
abundance: -; d_gene: -; j_gene: TRBJ1-1; v_gene: TRBV9; CDR3nt: TGTGCCAGCAGCTCTTCCGGGGCGAACACTGAAGCTTTCTTT; CDR3aa: CASSSSGANTEAFF
abundance: -; d_gene: -; j_gene: TRBJ2-2; v_gene: TRBV25-1; CDR3nt: TGTGCCAGCAGTCCAGATGGGACACCCAACACCGGGGAGCTGTTTTTT; CDR3aa: CASSPDGTPNTGELFF
abundance: -; d_gene: -; j_gene: TRBJ2-2; v_gene: TRBV20-1; CDR3nt: TGCAGTGCGGAGTATAGCGGAAACACCGGGGAGCTGTTTTTT; CDR3aa: CSAEYSGNTGELFF
abundance: -; d_gene: -; j_gene: TRBJ1-6; v_gene: TRBV2; CDR3nt: TGTGCCAGCAGTGCTAGGGGAGACAGGACCGGGTCACCCCTCCACTTT; CDR3aa: CASSARGDRTGSPLHF
abundance: -; d_gene: -; j_gene: TRBJ1-6; v_gene: TRBV2; CDR3nt: TGTGCCAGCAGTTCACTCCCGGGAGCTTTGGATTCACCCCTCCACTTT; CDR3aa: CASSSLPGALDSPLHF
abundance: -; d_gene: -; j_gene: TRBJ2-6; v_gene: TRBV10-3; CDR3nt: TGTGCCAGCAGCTACACCCAGGGTTTCCCTGGGGCCAACGTCCTGACTTTC; CDR3aa: CASSYTQGFPGANVLTF
abundance: -; d_gene: TRBD2; j_gene: TRBJ2-7; v_gene: TRBV10-3; CDR3nt: TGTGCCAGCAGACCTGCGGAGGGGCGGGAGGGAAGTTCCTACGAGCAGTACTTC; CDR3aa: CASRPAEGREGSSYEQYF
abundance: -; d_gene: -; j_gene: TRBJ1-1; v_gene: TRBV7-9; CDR3nt: TGTGCCAGCAGCCTGGAAGCGGGCGTGGACACTGAAGCTTTCTTT; CDR3aa: CASSLEAGVDTEAFF
abundance: once; d_gene: -; j_gene: TRBJ1-3; v_gene: TRBV5-1; CDR3nt: TGTGCCAGCAGCCCCGACAGTCACTCCTCTGGAAACACCATATATTTT; CDR3aa: CASSPDSHSSGNTIYF
abundance: many; d_gene: -; j_gene: TRBJ1-2; v_gene: TRBV10-3; CDR3nt: TGTGCCAGACAGGACTCCACCTATGGCTACACCTTC; CDR3aa: CARQDSTYGYTF
abundance: -; d_gene: -; j_gene: TRBJ2-2; v_gene: TRBV19; CDR3nt: TGTGCCAGCTGGGGACGGAGCGCGAACACCGGGGAGCTGTTTTTT; CDR3aa: CASWGRSANTGELFF
abundance: -; d_gene: -; j_gene: TRBJ2-7; v_gene: TRBV24-1; CDR3nt: TGTGCCACCAGTGCGATGGGGGCCCAGTACTTC; CDR3aa: CATSAMGAQYF
abundance: many; d_gene: -; j_gene: TRBJ1-5; v_gene: TRBV7-2; CDR3nt: TGTGCCAGCAGCTTAGAAGGTGGGGGTCATCAGCCCCAGCATTTT; CDR3aa: CASSLEGGGHQPQHF
abundance: -; d_gene: -; j_gene: TRBJ1-1; v_gene: TRBV6-1; CDR3nt: TGTGCCAGCACCGGATCAGAAGGGGGGACGAACACTGAAGCTTTCTTT; CDR3aa: CASTGSEGGTNTEAFF
abundance: -; d_gene: -; j_gene: TRBJ1-1; v_gene: TRBV7-9; CDR3nt: TGTGCCAGCAGCTTAAGACGGGAACATGAAGCTTTCTTT; CDR3aa: CASSLRREHEAFF
abundance: -; d_gene: -; j_gene: TRBJ2-5; v_gene: TRBV7-2; CDR3nt: TGTGCCAGCAGCTCAGTCGCGGGATCCCAAGAGACCCAGTACTTC; CDR3aa: CASSSVAGSQETQYF
abundance: -; d_gene: TRBD2; j_gene: TRBJ2-7; v_gene: TRBV6-6; CDR3nt: TGTGCCAGCAGTTACTCGACTAGCGGATACTCCTACGAGCAGTACTTC; CDR3aa: CASSYSTSGYSYEQYF
abundance: -; d_gene: -; j_gene: TRBJ2-7; v_gene: TRBV14; CDR3nt: TGTGCCAGCAGCGGAGGGACTGGGAGCTCCTACGAGCAGTACTTC; CDR3aa: CASSGGTGSSYEQYF